This passage covers 15 T cell receptor beta chains from one sample sequenced in a study of shared clonotypes between healthy human individuals. Data came from immunoSEQ multiplex PCR; TCRdb stores just in-frame clones and leaves some out. The table shows roughly 500,000 clones, with about 85% occurring only once. The sample taken for sequencing was PBMCs. Receptors originate from a middle-aged woman in good health. Some clones in this sample may be carry-over from other donors' samples.

The chain joins TRBV25-1 to TRBJ1-2, with D perhaps matching TRBD1 (6 bases). V dropped 4 bases and J dropped 8 bases, with 11 bases sitting between them. This CDR3 is 12 amino acids long. CDR1 is MGHDK, CDR2 SYGVNS, per germline. The CDR3 DNA follows: TGTGCCAGCAGTGTCAGGGGCAGGGGCTACACCTTC. It encodes CASSVRGRGYTF.

The V gene is TRBV7-8, the J gene TRBJ2-1, with TRBD2 identical over 15 bases. Germline CDR1 and CDR2: SGHVS and FQNEAQ. The ends lost 4 bases at V and 10 bases at J; junction bases unmatched: 8. There are 16 residues in the CDR3. Here the CDR3 reads CASSSSGTSGRLEQFF. DNA of the CDR3: TGTGCCAGCAGCTCTTCCGGGACTAGCGGGAGGTTAGAGCAGTTCTTC.

The V and J genes are TRBV5-1 and TRBJ2-7, with 8 bases fitting TRBD1. Per the germline V gene, CDR1 is SGHRS and CDR2 is YFSETQ. The junction had 7 bases not matched to a gene; V was cut back by 0 bases and J by 5 bases. This CDR3 contains 15 residues. CDR3 in DNA: TGCGCCAGCAGCTTGGGCGGTCCAGGGGGCAACGAGCAGTACTTC. Translated: CASSLGGPGGNEQYF.

V gene TRBV19 combines with J gene TRBJ2-2, with 8 bases fitting TRBD2. The junction had 2 bases not matched to a gene; V was cut back by 4 bases and J by 1 base. The CDR3 has 15 residues. Germline values: CDR1 LNHDA, CDR2 SQIVND (reference sequence). The CDR3, as DNA: TGTGCCAGTAGTACGGCGGGAGGGAACACCGGGGAGCTGTTTTTT. Translation gives CASSTAGGNTGELFF.

The J gene is TRBJ2-3, the V gene TRBV28; TRBD2 matches 7 bases. CDR3 length: 14 amino acids. Germline trimming cut 2 bases from V and 3 bases from J; bases unmatched to any gene: 2. Per germline, CDR1 MDHEN and CDR2 SYDVKM. CDR3 protein: CASSLRRGTDTQYF. DNA for the CDR3: TGTGCCAGCAGTTTACGGCGGGGGACAGATACGCAGTATTTT.

The chain uses TRBV7-2 and TRBJ2-1; 7 nucleotides line up with TRBD2. Germline V gene lookup returns CDR1 SGHTA and CDR2 FQGNSA. The CDR3 is 16 residues long. V lost 5 bases, J lost 4 bases, and 11 bases stayed unmatched. CDR3 amino acids: CASSEGGSGMYNEQFF. The CDR3 bases are TGTGCCAGCAGCGAAGGCGGGAGTGGGATGTACAATGAGCAGTTCTTC.

This CDR3 reads CASSPIQETQYF. The DNA for the CDR3 is TGTGCCAGCAGTCCAATCCAAGAGACCCAGTACTTC. This chain links TRBV7-2 with TRBJ2-5; D remains ambiguous. CDR3 length: 12 residues. V lost 6 bases to trimming and J lost 1 base, with 6 bases between them. The V gene's germline CDR1 is SGHTA and CDR2 FQGNSA. Combining the CDR3 with reference TRBV7-2 and TRBJ2-5 gives the whole variable domain GAGVSQSPSNKVTEKGKDVELRCDPISGHTALYWYRQSLGQGLEFLIYFQGNSAPDKSGLPSDRFSAERTGGSVSTLTIQRTQQEDSAVYLCASSPIQETQYFGPGTRLLVL.

The V gene is TRBV7-2, the J gene TRBJ2-5, with D perhaps being TRBD1 or TRBD2 (5 bases each). The V and J ends lost 4 bases and 2 bases respectively, with 14 bases between them. Per the germline V gene, CDR1 is SGHTA and CDR2 is FQGNSA. This CDR3 has 15 residues. The CDR3: CASSYGTAIQETQYF. Written as DNA, the CDR3 is TGTGCCAGCAGCTATGGGACGGCAATTCAAGAGACCCAGTACTTC.

The rearrangement uses TRBV6-6 and TRBJ1-4, with 8 nucleotides matching TRBD1. This CDR3 contains 13 residues. Looked up from germline, CDR1 is MNHNY and CDR2 is SVGAGI (reference sequence). V dropped 8 bases and J dropped 5; count of bases not matched to a gene: 4. For the CDR3, the DNA is TGTGCCAGCCTACAGGGGGGGAATGAAAAACTGTTTTTT. It codes for CASLQGGNEKLFF.

V and J are TRBV20-1 and TRBJ2-3, with D hard to call. This CDR3 comprises 11 residues. The V gene's germline CDR1 is DFQATT and CDR2 SNEGSKA (reference sequence). V dropped 8 bases and J dropped 4 bases, with 10 bases sitting between them. The DNA for the CDR3 is TGCAGTCCCCTCCTATCAGATACGCAGTATTTT. Translated, it gives CSPLLSDTQYF.

A word on this clone: The sample contains more than one DNA sequence encoding this CDR3. The rearrangement uses TRBV6-1 and TRBJ2-2, with a tentative D call TRBD1 (5 bases). V was pared by 7 bases and J by 4 bases, with 10 bases between. Germline CDR1 reads MNHNS; CDR2 reads SASEGT. The CDR3 runs 13 residues. For the CDR3, the DNA is TGTGCCAGCACCCCAAGGGGCACCGGGGAGCTGTTTTTT. Its protein product is CASTPRGTGELFF.

Comments on this clone: Given a far larger clone just one base away, this is likely a sequencing read error. The rearrangement links TRBV2 to TRBJ1-4; perhaps TRBD1 as D (5 bases). CDR1 is SNHLY and CDR2 is FYNNEI in the germline V gene. This CDR3 contains 11 residues. Between the trimmed V and J ends, which lost 9 bases and 6 bases, there was a span of 8 bases. The CDR3 nucleotides are TGTGCCAGTCAGGGTCATGAAAAACTGTTTTTT. Translating gives CASQGHEKLFF.

The chain's CDR3 is CASSLGTRWDEQYF. In DNA form, the CDR3 reads TGTGCCAGCAGCTTAGGGACACGCTGGGACGAGCAGTACTTC. V and J are TRBV7-9 and TRBJ2-7, with a tentative D call TRBD1 (5 bases). CDR1 is SEHNR, CDR2 FQNEAQ, per germline (reference sequence). Deletions cut 1 base from V and 5 bases from J, with 12 bases between. The CDR3 is 14 amino acids.

J is TRBJ2-7 and V is TRBV9; TRBD2 agrees at 7 bases. Trimming at V came to 5 bases and at J to 2 bases, leaving 10 bases not matched to a gene. The germline V gene has CDR1 SGDLS and CDR2 YYNGEE. The CDR3 covers 15 residues. The CDR3 coding sequence is TGTGCCAGCAGTCGCTCGGAGGGAGGGCCCTACGAGCAGTACTTC. It codes for CASSRSEGGPYEQYF.

Comment on this clone: A much larger clone is a single base away; this may be a read error. The V call is TRBV6-6, the J call TRBJ2-7; D unresolved. This CDR3 region has 11 residues. From germline, CDR1 is MNHNY and CDR2 SVGAGI (reference sequence). The V gene lost 4 bases and the J gene lost 5 bases, with 6 bases spanning the gap. CDR3 in amino acids: CASSFFDEQYF. The CDR3 DNA is TGTGCCAGCAGTTTCTTTGACGAGCAGTACTTC.